One sample yielded the 3 T cell receptor beta chains listed below, sequenced in a study of blood T cell repertoires in COVID-19. The repertoire was sequenced with immunoSEQ multiplex PCR; TCRdb's copy has only in-frame clones and lacks some. Here the sample spans under 250,000 clones, approximately 88% being singletons. Source material: peripheral blood. These receptors came from a man between 60 and 70 years old who had recovered from COVID-19.

The CDR3 region is CASSLRVRGGVNEKLFF. The CDR3 nucleotides are TGCGCCAGCAGCCTCCGTGTTCGAGGGGGGGTAAATGAAAAACTGTTTTTT. The chain couples TRBV4-1 to TRBJ1-4; tentative D call: TRBD1 (6 bases). In germline, CDR1 is MGHRA, CDR2 YSYEKL. The CDR3 sequence is 17 residues long. Between the trimmed V and J ends, which lost 4 bases and 5 bases, there was a span of 20 bases.

The chain combines TRBV30 with TRBJ1-3; D is perhaps TRBD1 (6 bases). V was cut by 5 bases and J by 0 bases, with 11 bases left in between. The germline V gene encodes CDR1 GTSNPN and CDR2 SVGIG (reference sequence). This CDR3 has 14 residues. CDR3 DNA sequence: TGTGCCTGGTCTACAGGGTCCTCTGGAAACACCATATATTTT. Residues: CAWSTGSSGNTIYF.

The chain combines TRBV3-1 (or the pseudogene TRBV3-2) with TRBJ2-1; D uncertain. This CDR3 comprises 16 residues. Germline-derived CDR1 and CDR2 are LGHDT and YNNKEL (reference sequence). V lost 8 bases and J 1 base, leaving 18 bases between the germline ends. Written as DNA, the CDR3 is TGTGCCAGCCGGTCTGGCCAGGCTTGGTCCTACAATGAGCAGTTCTTC. Translating gives CASRSGQAWSYNEQFF.